This TCR beta chain was captured in a study of OX40 agonist ivuxolimab in advanced cancers. TCRdb's copy holds only in-frame clones and misses some; the assay was immunoSEQ multiplex PCR. Seen here are 70,000 to 95,000 clones, less than 95% observed once, and the top ten hold around 0.35%. CDR3 length: 12 amino acids. CDR1 and CDR2 (germline): ENHRY, SYGVKD. With 6 bases removed from V and 5 bases from J, the gap between germline ends came to 11 bases. This receptor was taken from an adult with an advanced solid tumor such as melanoma, head and neck, liver or kidney cancer. V and J are TRBV10-3 and TRBJ2-7; the D is unclear. The sequencing here drew on CD4+ or CD8+ T cells sorted from blood, taken in a trial of the OX40 agonist ivuxolimab. The CDR3 sequence is CAISERSNEQYF. CDR3 nucleotides: TGTGCCATCAGCGAGCGATCAAACGAGCAGTACTTC.